This TCR beta chain emerged from a study of tumor-infiltrating lymphocytes in primary liver carcinoma. Study at large: The patient population consisted of men and women between 30 and 69 years of age.

Germline CDR1 and CDR2: SGHAT and FQNNGV. The CDR3 contains 16 residues. As to this clonotype: A junction boundary mismatches the germline segment, possibly from a read error.

Without any cell sorting, roughly 20-30 mg of bulk tissue yielded co-extracted RNA and DNA. A primer in the constant region served to generate TCR beta cDNA from 500 ng of total RNA. Amplification in three nested multiplex PCR rounds with slightly modified ARM-PCR gave rise to TCR beta libraries. A C-beta reverse primer and TRBV1-TRBV30 forward primers served in each of the first two PCR rounds, at roughly 10 cycles apiece. TCRdb redid the calling of the multiplex PCR reads with MiXCR, one entry per CDR3 protein. The repertoire holds 70,000 to 95,000 distinct CDR3 sequences, with almost 70% as singletons.

Sequenced input: liver tumor tissue from sampling region 4. Sample subset: tumor region T4, right-lateral pole. The V and J genes are TRBV11-2 and TRBJ2-1; the match to TRBD2 covers 9 bases. This receptor was obtained from a man aged 40-49 years with primary liver carcinoma and hepatitis B virus infection. The DNA of the CDR3 is TGTGCCTGCAGTTCGGGCCCCAGCGGGAGGATCTATGAGCAGTTCTTC. It specifies CACSSGPSGRIYEQFF.